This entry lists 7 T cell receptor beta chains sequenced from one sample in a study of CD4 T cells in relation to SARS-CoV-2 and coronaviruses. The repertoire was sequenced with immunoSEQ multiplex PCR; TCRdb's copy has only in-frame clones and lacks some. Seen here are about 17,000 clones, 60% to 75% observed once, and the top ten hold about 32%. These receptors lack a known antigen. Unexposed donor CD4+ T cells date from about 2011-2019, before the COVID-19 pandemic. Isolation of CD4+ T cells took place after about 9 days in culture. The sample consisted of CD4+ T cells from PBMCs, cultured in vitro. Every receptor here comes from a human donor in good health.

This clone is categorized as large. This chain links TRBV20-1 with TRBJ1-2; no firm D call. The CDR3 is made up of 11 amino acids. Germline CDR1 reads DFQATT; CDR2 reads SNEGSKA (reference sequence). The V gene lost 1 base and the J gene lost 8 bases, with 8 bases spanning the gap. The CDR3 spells CSARGIGGYTF. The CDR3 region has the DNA TGCAGTGCTAGAGGGATAGGCGGCTACACCTTC.

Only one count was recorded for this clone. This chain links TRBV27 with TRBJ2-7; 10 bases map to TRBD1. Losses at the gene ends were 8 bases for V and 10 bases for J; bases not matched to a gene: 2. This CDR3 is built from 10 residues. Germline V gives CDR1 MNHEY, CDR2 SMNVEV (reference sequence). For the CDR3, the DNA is TGTGCCAGCGGGACAGGGGCCCAGTACTTC. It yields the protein CASGTGAQYF.

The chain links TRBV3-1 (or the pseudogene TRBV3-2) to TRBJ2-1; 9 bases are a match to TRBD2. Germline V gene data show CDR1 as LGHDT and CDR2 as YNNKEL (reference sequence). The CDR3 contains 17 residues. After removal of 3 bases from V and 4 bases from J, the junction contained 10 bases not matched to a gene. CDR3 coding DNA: TGTGCCAGCAGCCAGGGGATAGCGGGAGCGAGTTACAATGAGCAGTTCTTC. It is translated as CASSQGIAGASYNEQFF.

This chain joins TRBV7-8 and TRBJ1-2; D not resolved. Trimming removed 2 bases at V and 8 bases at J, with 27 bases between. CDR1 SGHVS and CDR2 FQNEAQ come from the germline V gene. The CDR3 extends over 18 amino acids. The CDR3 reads CASSLKDRSAVPPAGYTF. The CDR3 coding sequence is TGTGCCAGCAGCTTAAAAGATCGTTCCGCGGTCCCCCCCGCAGGCTACACCTTC.

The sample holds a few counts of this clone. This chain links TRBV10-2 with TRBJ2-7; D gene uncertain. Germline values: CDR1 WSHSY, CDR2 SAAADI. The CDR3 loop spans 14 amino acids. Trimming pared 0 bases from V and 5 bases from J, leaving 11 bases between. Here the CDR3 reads CASSESPLGNEQYF. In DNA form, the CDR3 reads TGCGCCAGCAGTGAGTCACCCCTTGGAAACGAGCAGTACTTC.

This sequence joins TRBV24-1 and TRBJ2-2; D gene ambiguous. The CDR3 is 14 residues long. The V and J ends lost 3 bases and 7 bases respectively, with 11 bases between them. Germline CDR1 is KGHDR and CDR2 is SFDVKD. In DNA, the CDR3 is TGTGCCACCAGTGATCTCGAGGTGTTCGGGGAGCTGTTTTTT. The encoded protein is CATSDLEVFGELFF.

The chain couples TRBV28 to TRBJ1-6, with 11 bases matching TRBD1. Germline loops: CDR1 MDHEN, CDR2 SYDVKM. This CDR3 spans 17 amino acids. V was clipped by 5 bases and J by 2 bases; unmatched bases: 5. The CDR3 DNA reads TGTGCCAGCAGTCCAGGGACAGGGGGGACCTATAATTCACCCCTCCACTTT. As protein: CASSPGTGGTYNSPLHF.